This T cell receptor (beta chain) was recovered during a study of shared clonotypes between healthy human individuals. Study-wide findings and caveats: Memory subsets generally showed lower estimated richness than naive subsets.

Original analysis: Filtering differed for immunoSEQ, which gave only junction sequences without quality scores. Only in-frame clones appear in the TCRdb table, and some are missing; sequencing was by immunoSEQ multiplex PCR. The DNA gave D and trimming, while V, J and clone size come from that table. Among roughly 2 million clones listed, approximately 95% were seen once. Worth noting for this clone: Its antigen is unknown. The same CDR3 also results from other DNA sequences found in this sample.

The CDR3 has 13 amino acids. Germline lookup yields CDR1 SGHTA and CDR2 FQGTGA. With 3 bases removed from V and 4 bases from J, the gap between germline ends came to 7 bases. This receptor was taken from a man younger than 35 in good health. The chain has TRBV7-3 and TRBJ1-3, with TRBD1 as a possible D gene (6 bases). What was sequenced was naive CD4+ T cells sorted from blood. The subset here: CD45RA+ positively selected. The CDR3 region is CASSLGAGNTIYF. CDR3 nucleotides: TGTGCCAGCAGCTTGGGGGCCGGAAACACCATATATTTT.